These 10 T cell receptor beta chains came from one sample sequenced in a study of human T cells and chemical hapten exposure. TCRdb reprocessed the RACE reads via MiXCR and lists one record per CDR3 protein. The data contain under 300,000 distinct CDR3 sequences, 8.6% of them singletons. Regarding time point: pre-sensitization, week 0. Described treatment: therapeutic diphenylcyclopropenone sensitization with weekly scalp DPC. This material consisted of whole blood, taken in connection with sensitization to the hapten diphenylcyclopropenone (DPC). These receptors all stem from a woman between 35 and 50 years old with alopecia areata. Some clones in this sample may be carry-over from other donors' samples.

This clonotype was counted many times. V usage is TRBV7-2 and J usage is TRBJ1-5; unclear D gene. V was pared by 5 bases and J by 3 bases, with 5 bases between. This CDR3 is 12 amino acids long. Germline assignment: CDR1 SGHTA and CDR2 FQGNSA. This chain's CDR3 is CASSVSNQPQHF. CDR3 DNA sequence: TGTGCCAGCAGCGTGTCCAATCAGCCCCAGCATTTT.

The chain has TRBV4-3 and TRBJ1-2; D is unresolved. Germline CDR1 is LGHNA and CDR2 is YSLEER. Trimming cost V 4 bases and J 5 bases, with 17 bases left between them. The CDR3 is 15 residues long. The CDR3 DNA sequence: TGCGCCAGCAGCCGACGAGCGGATACTTCTTATGGCTACACCTTC. Protein product: CASSRRADTSYGYTF.

At least ten counts were recorded for this clonotype. The rearrangement links TRBV5-5 to TRBJ2-7, with D perhaps given as TRBD1 or TRBD2 (5 bases each). The CDR3 covers 16 residues. Trimming pared 4 bases from V and 0 bases from J, leaving 17 bases between. The germline CDR1 and CDR2 sequences are SGHKS and YYEKEE (reference sequence). CDR3 in amino acids: CASSRGSGTLSYEQYF. In DNA, the CDR3 is TGTGCCAGCAGCCGCGGCTCGGGGACCCTCTCCTACGAGCAGTACTTC.

There are many counts of this clonotype. This sequence joins TRBV7-9 and TRBJ2-3; D gene unclear. The V gene lost 2 bases and the J gene lost 10 bases, with 7 bases spanning the gap. Germline V gene lookup returns CDR1 SEHNR and CDR2 FQNEAQ (reference sequence). The CDR3 spans 11 residues. The CDR3, as DNA: TGTGCCAGCAGCTTAAGGGCCTCGCAGTATTTT. As protein: CASSLRASQYF. The variable domain in full, completed from reference TRBV7-9 and TRBJ2-3, reads DTGVSQNPRHKITKRGQNVTFRCDPISEHNRLYWYRQTLGQGPEFLTYFQNEAQLEKSRLLSDRFSAERPKGSFSTLEIQRTEQGDSAMYLCASSLRASQYFGPGTRLTVL.

This clonotype was detected a few times. This sequence joins TRBV24-1 and TRBJ2-7; D unresolved. Looked up from germline, CDR1 is KGHDR and CDR2 is SFDVKD. With 4 bases removed from V and 2 bases from J, the gap between germline ends came to 11 bases. The CDR3 has 14 residues. CDR3 nucleotide sequence: TGTGCCACCAGTGACCCGACTGAACCCTACGAGCAGTACTTC. Translation: CATSDPTEPYEQYF.

In its sample, this clonotype was seen many times. The V and J genes are TRBV20-1 and TRBJ1-2; D perhaps matches TRBD1 (6 bases). CDR1 and CDR2 from the germline V gene are DFQATT and SNEGSKA (reference sequence). This CDR3 has 13 amino acids. Trimming took 6 bases from V and 2 from J, leaving 13 bases between them. Here the CDR3 reads CSAVTGLNYGYTF. The CDR3, as DNA: TGCAGTGCCGTGACAGGACTCAACTATGGCTACACCTTC.

J is TRBJ2-1 and V is TRBV9; 15 bases align to TRBD2. The CDR3 has 16 residues. V trimming: 3 bases; J trimming: 4 bases; junction bases outside the gene matches: 2. Per the germline V gene, CDR1 is SGDLS and CDR2 is YYNGEE. CDR3 residues: CASSGGTSGGYNEQFF. In nucleotides, the CDR3 is TGTGCCAGCAGCGGAGGGACTAGCGGGGGGTACAATGAGCAGTTCTTC.

This rearrangement joins TRBV4-2 to TRBJ2-5; 8 bases are shared with TRBD1. CDR1 is LGHNA, CDR2 YNFKEQ, per germline. This CDR3 has 15 amino acids. The ends lost 0 bases at V and 2 bases at J; junction bases unmatched: 2. The CDR3 coding sequence is TGTGCCAGCAGCCAAGAGGGACAGGATCAAGAGACCCAGTACTTC. Amino acid sequence: CASSQEGQDQETQYF.

This clonotype was seen at least ten times. The chain is built from TRBV25-1 and TRBJ1-5; maybe TRBD1 (5 bases). The CDR3 has 14 residues. V shed 2 bases and J shed 4 bases, with 9 bases lying between them. Per the germline V gene, CDR1 is MGHDK and CDR2 is SYGVNS. CDR3 in DNA: TGTGCCAGCAGTGAACAGGGTCTTAATCAGCCCCAGCATTTT. Protein product: CASSEQGLNQPQHF.

This clonotype has ten or more counts. This rearrangement joins TRBV12-3 or TRBV12-4 to TRBJ1-1; D is unresolved. The CDR3 spans 11 residues. The V end lost 3 bases, the J end lost 6 bases, and 5 bases lay between the germline ends. The DNA of the CDR3 is TGTGCCAGCAGTTTCCTAGCTGAAGCTTTCTTT. As protein: CASSFLAEAFF.